This passage covers 5 T cell receptor beta chains from one sample sequenced in a study of cytotoxic CD8 clonotypes in ibrutinib-treated CLL. Measured with immunoSEQ multiplex PCR; TCRdb has only the in-frame clones, and not every one. The table has 150,000 to 200,000 clones, about four fifths seen once; the top ten hold about 4.5%. Sequences were derived from PBMCs, sampled after 24 months of ibrutinib treatment. All receptors derive from a human donor with chronic lymphocytic leukemia.

A few counts support this clone. The chain recombines TRBV7-9 with TRBJ1-1; 8 bases match TRBD1. V gave up 6 bases and J gave up 7 bases; unmatched junction bases: 1. CDR3 length: 11 residues. Germline V gives CDR1 SEHNR, CDR2 FQNEAQ (reference sequence). CDR3 bases: TGTGCCAGCAGTGACAGGGGTGAAGCTTTCTTT. Amino acids: CASSDRGEAFF.

The chain has TRBV5-1 and TRBJ2-5; no definite D call. In germline, CDR1 is SGHRS, CDR2 YFSETQ. V lost 0 bases and J 2 bases, leaving 8 bases between the germline ends. The length of the CDR3 is 14 residues. The CDR3 here is CASSLVPDQETQYF. DNA of the CDR3: TGCGCCAGCAGCTTGGTTCCGGATCAAGAGACCCAGTACTTC.

The chain combines TRBV7-3 with TRBJ1-1; D might be TRBD1 (6 bases). This CDR3 region has 14 residues. CDR1 is SGHTA and CDR2 is FQGTGA in the germline V gene. V was cut by 5 bases and J by 4 bases, with 14 bases left in between. DNA for the CDR3: TGTGCCAGCAGCCAGGGGTTGACTCGCACTGAAGCTTTCTTT. Translation gives CASSQGLTRTEAFF.

This chain links TRBV7-3 with TRBJ2-2; D gene uncertain. The V gene's germline CDR1 is SGHTA and CDR2 FQGTGA. The CDR3 loop spans 16 amino acids. V dropped 1 base and J dropped 4 bases, with 13 bases sitting between them. The CDR3, as DNA: TGTGCCAGCAGCTTAATTGCCCGGCAAGGCACCGGGGAGCTGTTTTTT. Translated, it gives CASSLIARQGTGELFF.

Regarding this clone: Germline and junction disagree at one end, which may indicate a read error. This chain links TRBV11-1 with TRBJ1-1; a weak D match, TRBD1 (5 bases). The CDR3 contains 12 residues. The germline gives CDR1 SGHAT, CDR2 FQDESV (reference sequence). The CDR3 is CASSLVRAGKRF. In DNA form, the CDR3 reads TGTGCCAGCAGCTTAGTCCGGGCAGGGAAGAGATTT. Based on the CDR3 plus reference TRBV11-1 and TRBJ1-1, the full variable domain is EAEVAQSPRYKITEKSQAVAFWCDPISGHATLYWYRQILGQGPELLVQFQDESVVDDSQLPKDRFSAERLKGVDSTLKIQPAELGDSAMYLCASSLVRAGKRFGQGTRLTVV.